This TCR beta chain originates from a study of T-cell reconstitution after alpha-beta-depleted transplantation in children. There are many counts of this clonotype. Unique molecular identifiers were used to barcode this TCRbeta library. TCRdb independently ran MiXCR on the PCR reads; one entry per CDR3 protein. Of around 370,000 distinct CDR3 sequences in the sample, about 9.3% are singletons; the top ten hold around 2.3%. J gave up 3 bases and V 0 bases, and 6 bases lay outside the gene matches. Germline assignment: CDR1 MGHRA and CDR2 YSYEKL. CDR3 length equals 16 residues. Here the sequenced sample was PBMCs from the stem cell graft donor, taken from the stem cell graft. The sequence came from a human donor who donated a stem cell graft to a child with acute lymphoblastic leukemia. The J gene is TRBJ2-7, the V gene TRBV4-1, with 9 bases fitting TRBD1. CDR3 sequence (DNA): TGCGCCAGCAGCCAAGAGCCCGGGACAGGGTACTACGAGCAGTACTTC. Amino acid sequence: CASSQEPGTGYYEQYF.